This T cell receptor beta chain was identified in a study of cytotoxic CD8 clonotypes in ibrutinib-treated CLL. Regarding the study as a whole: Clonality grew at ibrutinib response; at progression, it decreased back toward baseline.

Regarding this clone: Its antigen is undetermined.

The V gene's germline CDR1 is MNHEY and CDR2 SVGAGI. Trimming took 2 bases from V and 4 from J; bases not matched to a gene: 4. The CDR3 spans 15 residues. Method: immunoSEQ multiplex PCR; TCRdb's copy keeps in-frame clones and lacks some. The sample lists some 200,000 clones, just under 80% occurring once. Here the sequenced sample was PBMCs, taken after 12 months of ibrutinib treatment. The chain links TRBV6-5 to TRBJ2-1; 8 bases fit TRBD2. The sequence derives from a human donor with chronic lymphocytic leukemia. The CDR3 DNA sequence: TGTGCCAGCAGTTACACAGCGGGGGTGTACAATGAGCAGTTCTTC. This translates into CASSYTAGVYNEQFF.